This TCR beta chain was found in a study of T cells in Graves' hyperthyroidism and ophthalmopathy. Trimming took off 5 bases at V and 4 bases at J, with 14 bases between the two ends. The CDR3 covers 13 residues. Looked up from germline, CDR1 is GTSNPN and CDR2 is SVGIG (reference sequence). Source material for PBMCs was around 10 ml fresh peripheral blood. This clonotype was seen ten or more times. Its target is not known. General observations from the study: Among clonotypes expanded in thyroid above 0.001, most were also found in blood.

RNA transcripts gave rise to amplified TCR beta CDR3 regions. HTBI primers were used for first-round RT-PCR of the TCR CDR3. TCRdb analysed the multiplex PCR reads with MiXCR anew, one entry per CDR3 protein. The sample includes 640,000 or so distinct CDR3 sequences, roughly 15% seen only once; the top ten take around 4.1%. The sequence derives from a woman between 40 and 55 years old with Graves' ophthalmopathy. The sequencing sample was made of blood. The V and J genes are TRBV30 and TRBJ1-1; D call uncertain. DNA of the CDR3: TGTGCCTGGGACCCACTGTTTGGCACTGAAGCTTTCTTT. Encoded protein: CAWDPLFGTEAFF.